The 29 T cell receptor beta chains reported below all come from one sample, sequenced in a study of blood T cell repertoires in COVID-19. Only in-frame clones appear in the TCRdb table, and some are missing; sequencing was by immunoSEQ multiplex PCR. The data show over 400,000 clones, less than 90% seen once. Specimen: PBMCs or T cells enriched from blood (not recorded which). These receptors originate from a woman aged 55-69 years who had recovered from COVID-19.

V is TRBV5-1 and J is TRBJ2-7; D possibly corresponds to TRBD2 (6 bases). Germline V gene data show CDR1 as SGHRS and CDR2 as YFSETQ. The CDR3 is made up of 16 amino acids. Deletions cut 4 bases from V and 1 base from J, with 18 bases between. The CDR3 protein is CASSRTTGGGSYEQYF. The CDR3 DNA follows: TGCGCCAGCAGCCGTACTACAGGAGGAGGGTCCTACGAGCAGTACTTC.

The genes are TRBV4-1 and TRBJ1-2; weak D call: TRBD1 (5 bases). Germline CDR1 and CDR2: MGHRA and YSYEKL. V shed 1 base and J shed 4 bases, with 13 bases lying between them. The CDR3 has 15 amino acids. The CDR3 loop reads CASSQGGERFYGYTF. The DNA for the CDR3 is TGCGCCAGCAGCCAAGGGGGGGAGCGATTCTATGGCTACACCTTC.

The rearrangement links TRBV19 to TRBJ1-2; TRBD1 is a possible D gene (6 bases). The germline gives CDR1 LNHDA, CDR2 SQIVND (reference sequence). V was clipped by 1 base and J by 4 bases, with 19 bases between them. The CDR3 spans 17 residues. The CDR3 spells CASSIVGSGTKIYGYTF. CDR3 coding DNA: TGTGCCAGTAGTATAGTTGGATCCGGGACAAAGATCTATGGCTACACCTTC. The full variable domain, in which reference TRBV19 and TRBJ1-2 provide the parts outside the CDR3, is DGGITQSPKYLFRKEGQNVTLSCEQNLNHDAMYWYRQDPGQGLRLIYYSQIVNDFQKGDIAEGYSVSREKKESFPLTVTSAQKNPTAFYLCASSIVGSGTKIYGYTFGSGTRLTVV.

The gene calls are TRBV24-1 and TRBJ2-2, with TRBD1 matching 8 bases. The germline V gene encodes CDR1 KGHDR and CDR2 SFDVKD. The CDR3 covers 16 residues. Trimming at V came to 4 bases and at J to 2 bases, leaving 5 bases not matched to a gene. CDR3 sequence (DNA): TGTGCCACCAGTGACTGGACAGGGTTCAACACCGGGGAGCTGTTTTTT. Translated: CATSDWTGFNTGELFF.

The chain recombines TRBV9 with TRBJ1-2; TRBD1 is a possible D gene (6 bases). This CDR3 is built from 16 residues. Trimming left V 0 bases short and J 6 bases short, with 18 bases between. Germline V CDR1 and CDR2: SGDLS, YYNGEE. CDR3 coding DNA: TGTGCCAGCAGCGTAGCATGGGGGGGGCGCGGTGATGGCTACACCTTC. Protein sequence: CASSVAWGGRGDGYTF.

V is TRBV6-5 and J is TRBJ2-2, with D perhaps matching TRBD1 (6 bases). Deletions cut 7 bases from V and 0 bases from J, with 9 bases between. The CDR3 sequence is 14 residues long. Per germline, CDR1 MNHEY and CDR2 SVGAGI. CDR3 sequence reads: CASIPGANTGELFF. In DNA form, the CDR3 reads TGTGCCAGCATTCCAGGGGCGAACACCGGGGAGCTGTTTTTT.

This chain joins TRBV5-1 and TRBJ2-7; weak D call: TRBD1 (5 bases). The CDR3 extends over 14 amino acids. Trimming shortened V by 5 bases and J by 3 bases, and 15 bases separated the two germline ends. Germline assignment: CDR1 SGHRS and CDR2 YFSETQ. DNA of the CDR3: TGCGCCAGCAGAAGGCAGGGTACCGGCTACGAGCAGTACGTC. This translates into CASRRQGTGYEQYV.

This chain links TRBV19 with TRBJ1-2; 10 nucleotides agree with TRBD1. The CDR3 spans 15 residues. The germline V gene encodes CDR1 LNHDA and CDR2 SQIVND (reference sequence). With 5 bases clipped from V and 2 bases from J, the junction kept 5 bases outside the gene matches. Here the CDR3 reads CASSPQTGGNYGYTF. CDR3 DNA sequence: TGTGCCAGTAGTCCTCAGACAGGGGGCAACTATGGCTACACCTTC.

The J gene is TRBJ2-5, the V gene TRBV24-1, with TRBD1 as a possible D gene (5 bases). The CDR3 is 15 residues long. Germline V gene lookup returns CDR1 KGHDR and CDR2 SFDVKD. Trimming removed 4 bases at V and 1 base at J, with 12 bases between. The CDR3 nucleotides are TGTGCCACCAGTGACCCGCTGGGGCCCCAAGAGACCCAGTACTTC. It is translated as CATSDPLGPQETQYF.

This sequence joins TRBV19 and TRBJ2-4; D may be TRBD1 (7 bases). The CDR3 consists of 18 residues. Looked up from germline, CDR1 is LNHDA and CDR2 is SQIVND (reference sequence). V lost 1 base and J lost 3, with 19 bases in between. This CDR3 is CASSIAAFAGQYKNIQYF. The CDR3 region has the DNA TGTGCCAGTAGTATAGCCGCTTTTGCGGGACAGTACAAAAACATTCAGTACTTC.

The chain couples TRBV30 to TRBJ1-5; D is uncertain. CDR3 length equals 13 residues. V was trimmed by 3 bases and J by 9 bases, leaving 15 bases between them. Germline assignment: CDR1 GTSNPN and CDR2 SVGIG (reference sequence). CDR3 region: CAWSLADRGPQHF. The CDR3, as DNA: TGTGCCTGGAGCCTGGCGGACCGGGGGCCCCAGCATTTT.

This clone was detected only once. The CDR3 region has the DNA TGTGCCTGGAACAAGTACAACGAGCAGTACTTC. Translation gives CAWNKYNEQYF. V usage is TRBV30 and J usage is TRBJ2-7; unclear D gene. Germline assignment: CDR1 GTSNPN and CDR2 SVGIG (reference sequence). V lost 4 bases and J lost 5, with 9 bases in between. The CDR3 totals 11 residues.

The chain has TRBV5-4 and TRBJ2-7, with 7 bases identical to TRBD2. CDR3 length: 14 residues. J lost 6 bases, V lost 4 bases, and 10 bases had no gene match. The germline gives CDR1 SGHNT, CDR2 YYREEE (reference sequence). The CDR3: CASSRWGGTPEQYV. CDR3 DNA: TGTGCCAGCAGCCGGTGGGGGGGAACTCCCGAGCAGTACGTC.

The J gene is TRBJ2-7, the V gene TRBV2; D may be TRBD2 (7 bases). Germline V lookup: CDR1 SNHLY, CDR2 FYNNEI. V lost 7 bases, J lost 0 bases, and 16 bases lay in between. This CDR3 comprises 15 residues. The CDR3 protein is CASTARGGPSYEQYV. The CDR3 DNA is TGTGCCAGCACCGCGAGGGGGGGGCCCTCCTACGAGCAGTACGTC.

The rearrangement uses TRBV13 and TRBJ1-3; no clear D. This CDR3 has 14 amino acids. Looked up from germline, CDR1 is PRHDT and CDR2 is FYEKMQ (reference sequence). Trimming took 4 bases from V and 1 from J, leaving 8 bases between them. The CDR3 is CASSSPLSGNTIYF. The CDR3, as DNA: TGTGCCAGCAGCTCCCCCTTGTCTGGAAACACCATATATTTT. Full variable domain (missing parts from reference TRBV13 and TRBJ1-3): AAGVIQSPRHLIKEKRETATLKCYPIPRHDTVYWYQQGPGQDPQFLISFYEKMQSDKGSIPDRFSAQQFSDYHSELNMSSLELGDSALYFCASSSPLSGNTIYFGEGSWLTVV.

This clone occurred once. The chain combines TRBV9 with TRBJ2-1, with TRBD1 identical over 10 bases. This CDR3 spans 14 amino acids. Germline CDR1 and CDR2: SGDLS and YYNGEE. V lost 4 bases, J lost 6 bases, and 4 bases stayed unmatched. In DNA form, the CDR3 reads TGTGCCAGCAGCACCAGACAGGGGGCCAATGAGCAGTTCTTC. As protein: CASSTRQGANEQFF.

This clone was observed a single time. The chain recombines TRBV5-5 with TRBJ2-7; TRBD1 agrees at 10 bases. CDR3 length equals 14 residues. Germline assignment: CDR1 SGHKS and CDR2 YYEKEE (reference sequence). V gave up 5 bases and J gave up 4 bases; unmatched junction bases: 6. In DNA form, the CDR3 reads TGTGCCAGCAGACACCCGGGACAGGGGTACGAGCAGTACTTC. Its protein product is CASRHPGQGYEQYF.

The J gene is TRBJ2-1, the V gene TRBV12-1; whether TRBD2, the table's D call, matches the DNA was not checked. TRBV12-1 has pseudogene status. CDR3 length: 21 residues. For the CDR3, the DNA is TGTGCCAGCAGCCCCACCTGGTGGGGGACTAGCGGCCTTCTAACCTACAATGAGCAGTTCTTC. It yields the protein CASSPTWWGTSGLLTYNEQFF.

This chain joins TRBV6-1 and TRBJ1-5; 7 bases line up with TRBD1. The ends lost 4 bases at V and 4 bases at J; junction bases unmatched: 13. Germline V CDR1 and CDR2: MNHNS, SASEGT. The CDR3 has 17 amino acids. CDR3 protein: CASSAGDSRGWNQPQHF. Here the CDR3 DNA reads TGTGCCAGCAGTGCGGGGGACAGCCGAGGCTGGAATCAGCCCCAGCATTTT.

Only a few counts were recorded for this clone. The V call is TRBV3-1 (or the pseudogene TRBV3-2), the J call TRBJ1-2; 8 positions agree with TRBD1. Germline CDR1 LGHDT, CDR2 YNNKEL (reference sequence). This CDR3 contains 13 residues. Trimming cost V 5 bases and J 6 bases; bases outside gene matches: 5. The DNA of the CDR3 is TGTGCCAGCAGCTCCGGACAGGGAGATGGCTACACCTTC. Translated, it gives CASSSGQGDGYTF.

The chain joins TRBV28 to TRBJ1-6; D may be TRBD1 (6 bases). This CDR3 has 16 residues. Between the trimmed V and J ends, which lost 7 bases and 0 bases, there was a span of 13 bases. CDR1 and CDR2 from the germline V gene are MDHEN and SYDVKM. The CDR3 reads CASTTTGSSYNSPLHF. In DNA form, the CDR3 reads TGTGCCAGCACCACCACAGGGAGCTCCTATAATTCACCCCTCCACTTT.

The chain couples TRBV11-2 to TRBJ1-1, with D possibly TRBD1 on 6 matching bases. This CDR3 has 14 residues. The V end was cut by 0 bases, the J end by 10 bases, with 15 bases between. Germline V gene data show CDR1 as SGHAT and CDR2 as FQNNGV. The CDR3: CASSLDLTARGAFF. The CDR3 bases are TGTGCCAGCAGCTTAGATCTGACAGCCAGGGGAGCTTTCTTT.

This sequence joins TRBV4-1 and TRBJ1-4; D is possibly TRBD1 (6 bases). Trimming left V 2 bases short and J 4 bases short, with 11 bases between. CDR1 is MGHRA and CDR2 is YSYEKL in the germline V gene. The CDR3 spans 15 residues. This chain's CDR3 is CASSQRGAINEKLFF. CDR3 nucleotide sequence: TGCGCCAGCAGCCAACGGGGGGCAATTAATGAAAAACTGTTTTTT.

J is TRBJ1-4 and V is TRBV27; 8 nucleotides match TRBD1. The germline gives CDR1 MNHEY, CDR2 SMNVEV (reference sequence). The CDR3 extends over 14 amino acids. Losses at the gene ends were 3 bases for V and 6 bases for J; bases not matched to a gene: 3. The CDR3 loop is CASSFRTGYEKLFF. In nucleotides, the CDR3 is TGTGCCAGCAGTTTTAGGACAGGGTATGAAAAACTGTTTTTT.

This clone was found a few times. The gene calls are TRBV28 and TRBJ1-2; D might be TRBD1 (5 bases). V lost 5 bases and J lost 3, with 10 bases in between. The length of the CDR3 is 13 residues. CDR1 MDHEN and CDR2 SYDVKM come from the germline V gene. The CDR3 protein is CASSPGGYYGYTF. The CDR3 DNA is TGTGCCAGCAGTCCCGGGGGGTACTATGGCTACACCTTC.

The chain joins TRBV5-8 to TRBJ1-2, with TRBD1 matching 9 bases. The J segment lost 2 bases and the V segment lost 3 bases, leaving 8 bases of the junction unmatched. Germline assignment: CDR1 SGHTS and CDR2 YDEGEE. This CDR3 spans 16 amino acids. DNA for the CDR3: TGTGCCAGCAGCTCCGGACAGGGGCAAACCAACTATGGCTACACCTTC. This sequence encodes CASSSGQGQTNYGYTF.

The CDR3 DNA reads TGTGCCTGCCTAGGACAGGCACGCAAAAACATTCAGTACTTC. Its translation: CACLGQARKNIQYF. The rearrangement joins TRBV2 to TRBJ2-4, with 7 bases matching TRBD1. V lost 11 bases and J lost 3; bases outside the gene matches: 10. The CDR3 runs to 14 residues. Germline values: CDR1 SNHLY, CDR2 FYNNEI.

V gene TRBV12-3 or TRBV12-4 combines with J gene TRBJ2-3; no clear D gene. V was cut by 3 bases and J by 4 bases, with 5 bases left in between. This CDR3 has 12 residues. CDR3 DNA: TGTGCCAGCAGTTTGGCGGCAGATACGCAGTATTTT. This sequence encodes CASSLAADTQYF.

Only a few counts were recorded for this clone. The V call is TRBV5-8, the J call TRBJ1-4, with D tentatively TRBD1 (5 bases). This CDR3 is built from 15 residues. Deletions cut 2 bases from V and 8 bases from J, with 16 bases between. Germline CDR1 reads SGHTS; CDR2 reads YDEGEE. The CDR3 DNA reads as TGTGCCAGCAGCTTTTTGGGGACTTTGGGAGAAAAACTGTTTTTT. Translating gives CASSFLGTLGEKLFF.